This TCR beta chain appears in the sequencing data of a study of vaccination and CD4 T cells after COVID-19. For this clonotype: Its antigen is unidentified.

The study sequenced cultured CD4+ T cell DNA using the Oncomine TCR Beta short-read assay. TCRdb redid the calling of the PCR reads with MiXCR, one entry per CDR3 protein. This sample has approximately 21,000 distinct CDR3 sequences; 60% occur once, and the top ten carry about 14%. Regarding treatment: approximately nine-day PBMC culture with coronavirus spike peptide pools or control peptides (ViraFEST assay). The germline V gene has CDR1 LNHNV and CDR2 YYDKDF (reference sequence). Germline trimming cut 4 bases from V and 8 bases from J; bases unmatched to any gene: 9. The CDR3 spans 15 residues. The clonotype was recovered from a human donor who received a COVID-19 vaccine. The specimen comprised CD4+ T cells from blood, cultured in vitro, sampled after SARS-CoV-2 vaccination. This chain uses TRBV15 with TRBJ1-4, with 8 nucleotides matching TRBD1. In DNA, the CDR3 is TGTGCCACCAGCACCGCCGCCGGGACAGGAGAAAAACTGTTTTTT. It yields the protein CATSTAAGTGEKLFF.